The 18 T cell receptor beta chains listed next were all sequenced from one sample in a study of T cell changes during pregnancy in multiple sclerosis. Sequencing used immunoSEQ multiplex PCR; TCRdb keeps in-frame clones, though not all of them. The sample includes tens of thousands of clones, about 88% of them seen just once. The sample consisted of CD4+ T cells from peripheral blood mononuclear cells, taken in the first trimester of pregnancy. The receptors were gathered from a female donor with multiple sclerosis, enrolled in a pregnancy study.

This chain's CDR3 is CASSPTSGSYEQYF. The CDR3 region has the DNA TGTGCCAGCAGCCCGACTAGCGGCTCCTACGAGCAGTACTTC. The chain combines TRBV11-2 with TRBJ2-7; 9 nucleotides align to TRBD2. CDR1 and CDR2 from the germline V gene are SGHAT and FQNNGV. The junction had 2 bases not matched to a gene; V was cut back by 5 bases and J by 0 bases. The CDR3 extends over 14 amino acids.

The chain joins TRBV4-1 to TRBJ2-1; D gene ambiguous. This CDR3 is 17 amino acids long. V lost 0 bases and J 0 bases, leaving 12 bases between the germline ends. Germline-derived CDR1 and CDR2 are MGHRA and YSYEKL. CDR3 loop: CASSQEGGASSYNEQFF. In nucleotides, the CDR3 is TGCGCCAGCAGCCAAGAAGGCGGTGCCAGCTCCTACAATGAGCAGTTCTTC.

The chain has TRBV27 and TRBJ2-7; the D gene is possibly TRBD2 (6 bases). V was cut by 3 bases and J by 2 bases, with 11 bases left in between. The V gene's germline CDR1 is MNHEY and CDR2 SMNVEV (reference sequence). CDR3 length: 14 residues. The CDR3, as DNA: TGTGCCAGCAGTTTGCTAGCGCGAGCCTACGAGCAGTACTTC. Translating it yields CASSLLARAYEQYF.

The chain employs TRBV7-3 and TRBJ1-1; possibly TRBD1 for D (5 bases). The CDR3 loop spans 13 amino acids. Germline lookup yields CDR1 SGHTA and CDR2 FQGTGA. The V end was cut by 5 bases, the J end by 4 bases, with 11 bases between. CDR3 in amino acids: CASSRGVRTEAFF. CDR3 DNA sequence: TGTGCCAGCAGCCGGGGGGTTCGCACTGAAGCTTTCTTT.

The chain joins TRBV25-1 to TRBJ1-1, with D possibly being TRBD1 (5 bases). This CDR3 comprises 14 residues. V was shortened by 0 bases and J by 6 bases, with 11 bases between the two germline ends. CDR1 MGHDK and CDR2 SYGVNS come from the germline V gene. The CDR3 loop is CASSEYQGGAEAFF. The CDR3 bases are TGTGCCAGCAGTGAATATCAGGGTGGGGCTGAAGCTTTCTTT.

The CDR3 protein is CASRILAGGYNEQFF. CDR3 coding DNA: TGTGCCAGCAGGATACTAGCGGGAGGTTACAATGAGCAGTTCTTC. This sequence joins TRBV6-1 and TRBJ2-1, with TRBD2 matching 12 bases. The V and J ends lost 6 bases and 4 bases, in that order; junction bases with no gene match: 4. Per the germline V gene, CDR1 is MNHNS and CDR2 is SASEGT. This CDR3 has 15 residues.

This clone was seen once. The rearrangement links TRBV13 to TRBJ2-7; maybe TRBD2 (6 bases). This CDR3 contains 13 residues. The germline CDR1 and CDR2 sequences are PRHDT and FYEKMQ (reference sequence). V lost 2 bases and J lost 3, with 8 bases in between. Here the CDR3 reads CASSLWGVYEQYF. Written as DNA, the CDR3 is TGTGCCAGCAGCTTATGGGGGGTCTACGAGCAGTACTTC.

The J gene is TRBJ2-2, the V gene TRBV30; D call uncertain. CDR3 length equals 12 residues. V dropped 2 bases and J dropped 3 bases, with 4 bases sitting between them. Germline CDR1 is GTSNPN and CDR2 is SVGIG (reference sequence). DNA of the CDR3: TGTGCCTGGAGTCGTGACACCGGGGAGCTGTTTTTT. Translating gives CAWSRDTGELFF.

This chain links TRBV18 with TRBJ1-5; 7 bases match TRBD1. Germline CDR1 KGHSH, CDR2 LQKENI. The trim removed 10 bases at V and 2 bases at J, leaving 8 bases unmatched. The CDR3 length is 14 residues. The CDR3 sequence is CATVGGDGNQPQHF. The DNA for the CDR3 is TGTGCCACGGTAGGGGGCGACGGCAATCAGCCCCAGCATTTT.

This clone appeared once. V usage is TRBV28 and J usage is TRBJ2-3; 11 nucleotides agree with TRBD2. The CDR3 sequence is 15 residues long. Per germline, CDR1 MDHEN and CDR2 SYDVKM. V was clipped by 7 bases and J by 4 bases; unmatched bases: 7. The CDR3 nucleotides are TGTGCCAGCACCGAAGTAGCGGGAGGGGCAGATACGCAGTATTTT. Amino acids: CASTEVAGGADTQYF.

The chain combines TRBV11-2 with TRBJ2-5; 8 nucleotides align to TRBD2. CDR1 is SGHAT and CDR2 is FQNNGV in the germline V gene. The length of the CDR3 is 12 residues. Unmatched junction bases numbered 3, after V lost 8 bases and J lost 4 bases. CDR3 sequence: CASAGGAETQYF. DNA for the CDR3: TGTGCCAGCGCGGGGGGCGCAGAGACCCAGTACTTC.

This clone was counted a single time. The V gene is TRBV6-1, the J gene TRBJ2-7, with TRBD2 matching 9 bases. Germline assignment: CDR1 MNHNS and CDR2 SASEGT. The CDR3 is 15 residues long. V was pared by 0 bases and J by 0 bases, with 0 bases of the junction left unmatched. Here the CDR3 reads CASSEASGSSYEQYF. The CDR3 coding sequence is TGTGCCAGCAGTGAAGCTAGCGGGAGCTCCTACGAGCAGTACTTC.

This clone was detected only once. The chain links TRBV7-3 to TRBJ2-1, with 7 bases fitting TRBD2. The CDR3 is 15 residues long. Losses at the gene ends were 5 bases for V and 5 bases for J; bases not matched to a gene: 9. Germline CDR1 SGHTA, CDR2 FQGTGA. DNA for the CDR3: TGTGCCAGCAGCCCCAGCAGCGGGACGGACAATGAGCAGTTCTTC. It translates to CASSPSSGTDNEQFF.

The chain joins TRBV5-8 to TRBJ1-1; D is perhaps TRBD1 (6 bases). The CDR3 extends over 14 amino acids. The V gene lost 5 bases and the J gene lost 5 bases, with 16 bases spanning the gap. From germline, CDR1 is SGHTS and CDR2 YDEGEE. CDR3 coding DNA: TGTGCCAGCAGACATAGGGGGAAAAAGACTGAAGCTTTCTTT. This gives the protein CASRHRGKKTEAFF. The complete variable domain, with remaining parts taken from reference TRBV5-8 and TRBJ1-1, reads EAGVTQSPTHLIKTRGQQATLRCSPISGHTSVYWYQQALGLGLQFLLWYDEGEERNRGNFPPRFSGRQFPNYSSELNVNALELEDSALYLCASRHRGKKTEAFFGQGTRLTVV.

This chain links TRBV19 with TRBJ2-2, with D perhaps TRBD2 (6 bases). The CDR3 contains 14 residues. Germline V lookup: CDR1 LNHDA, CDR2 SQIVND (reference sequence). V lost 7 bases to trimming and J lost 3 bases, with 12 bases between them. The CDR3 nucleotides read TGTGCCAGTAAAGGCGGGGCTGACACCGGGGAGCTGTTTTTT. As protein: CASKGGADTGELFF.

The rearrangement joins TRBV7-9 to TRBJ1-1, with TRBD1 identical over 8 bases. Germline CDR1 is SEHNR and CDR2 is FQNEAQ (reference sequence). Trimming cost V 5 bases and J 10 bases; bases outside gene matches: 6. The CDR3 runs to 12 residues. The CDR3 DNA follows: TGTGCCAGCAGCCCAGGGGGCTTTGGAGCTTTCTTT. It encodes CASSPGGFGAFF.

The chain carries TRBV5-1 and TRBJ1-6, with 10 bases aligning to TRBD1. This CDR3 region has 18 residues. The germline CDR1 and CDR2 sequences are SGHRS and YFSETQ. Losses at the gene ends were 0 bases for V and 9 bases for J; bases not matched to a gene: 12. CDR3 nucleotides: TGCGCCAGCAGCTTGGAATCCCCCGGACAGGGGGGTACTTCACCCCTCCACTTT. The encoded protein is CASSLESPGQGGTSPLHF.

This clone turned up a few times. V usage is TRBV20-1 and J usage is TRBJ1-1; perhaps TRBD1 as D (5 bases). Germline lookup yields CDR1 DFQATT and CDR2 SNEGSKA (reference sequence). The CDR3 is 11 residues long. CDR3 in DNA: TGCAGCCGGGCCCAGGGCACTGAAGCTTTCTTT. Protein product: CSRAQGTEAFF.